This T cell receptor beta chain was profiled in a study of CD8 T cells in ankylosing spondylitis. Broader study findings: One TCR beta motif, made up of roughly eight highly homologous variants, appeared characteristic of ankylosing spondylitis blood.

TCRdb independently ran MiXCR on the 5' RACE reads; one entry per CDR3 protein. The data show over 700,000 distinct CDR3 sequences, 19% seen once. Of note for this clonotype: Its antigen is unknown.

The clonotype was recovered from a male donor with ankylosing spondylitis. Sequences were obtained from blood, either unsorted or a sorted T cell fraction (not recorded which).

CDR3 protein: CASSFGVGAGEETQYF. The CDR3 region has the DNA TGTGCCAGCAGCTTCGGAGTTGGGGCGGGAGAAGAGACCCAGTACTTC. This chain links TRBV5-6 with TRBJ2-5; 7 bases are shared with TRBD2. The CDR3 totals 16 residues. The V gene end was trimmed by 2 bases and the J gene end by 3 bases; junction bases not matched to a gene: 10. Germline values: CDR1 SGHDT, CDR2 YYEEEE.